This is a list of T cell receptor beta chains from one sample in a study of long-term antiretroviral therapy in people with HIV. Profiling relied on immunoSEQ multiplex PCR, and the TCRdb table lists in-frame clones only, not all of them. Of fewer than 30,000 clones in the sample, 95% were seen once. Source: unsorted PBMCs, taken 5.3 years after starting antiretroviral therapy. All receptors come from a man younger than 45 with HIV. CDR3s include the opening cysteine and the closing phenylalanine or tryptophan. A D gene is named only where the DNA matches it firmly. The size entry is marked missing in some rows and otherwise reads once, few, many or a size class.

V gene	J gene	D gene	clone size	CDR3 DNA	CDR3 protein
TRBV11-3	TRBJ2-2	NA	NA	TGTGCCAGTTGCCCGACAGCGAACACCGGGGAGCTGTTTTTT	CASCPTANTGELFF
TRBV6-6	TRBJ2-7	NA	NA	TGTGCCAGCAGTTACTCGCAGAGCGGCCGATCCTACGAGCAGTACTTC	CASSYSQSGRSYEQYF
TRBV2	TRBJ2-3	TRBD1	NA	TGTGCCAGCACCGACCCCGCTGGACAGGGCACAGATACGCAGTATTTT	CASTDPAGQGTDTQYF
TRBV9	TRBJ1-2	NA	few	TGTGCCAGCAGCTTCGAGGGCCAAACCCTTTATGGCTACACCTTC	CASSFEGQTLYGYTF
TRBV29-1	TRBJ2-3	TRBD2	NA	TGCAGCCAACTAGCGGGAGCCACAGATACGCAGTATTTT	CSQLAGATDTQYF
TRBV30	TRBJ1-2	NA	NA	TGTGCCTGGAGTGTACCCCAGGGAGGATATGGCTACACCTTC	CAWSVPQGGYGYTF
TRBV19	TRBJ1-1	NA	once	TGTGCCAGTAGCGACTCAGGGATCGCTGAAGCTTTCTTT	CASSDSGIAEAFF
TRBV10-1	TRBJ1-5	TRBD1	NA	TGCGCCGGGAAAGGCGGGACAGGGCGCAATCAGCCCCAGCATTTT	CAGKGGTGRNQPQHF
TRBV30	TRBJ1-4	NA	NA	TGTGCCTGGAGTGCTGGAGACAATGAAAAACTGTTTTTT	CAWSAGDNEKLFF
TRBV28	TRBJ1-5	TRBD1	NA	TGTGCCAGCAGCCCCGGACAGGGGGCCCCATCAAACCAGCATTTT	CASSPGQGAPSNQHF
TRBV7-2	TRBJ1-5	NA	NA	TGTGCCAGCAACTCGGGGAATAGCAATCAGCCCCAGCATTTT	CASNSGNSNQPQHF
TRBV2	TRBJ1-5	NA	NA	TGTGCCAGCAGTTGGATGGGGGCAGGGAATAGCAATCAGCCCCAGCATTTT	CASSWMGAGNSNQPQHF
TRBV5-1	TRBJ2-2	NA	NA	TGCGCCAGCAGCATTGCCGACTCGAACACCGGGGAGCTGTTTTTT	CASSIADSNTGELFF
TRBV27	TRBJ2-1	NA	NA	TGTGCCAGCAGTTCGGATGGGGTAGCGGACAATGAGCAGTTCTTC	CASSSDGVADNEQFF
TRBV6-1	TRBJ2-7	NA	NA	TGTGCCAGCAGCCCCGGCCACGAGCAGTACTTC	CASSPGHEQYF
TRBV13	TRBJ2-3	NA	NA	TGTGCCAGCAGCTTACGAGCGGAGGTGGAGGATACGCAGTATTTT	CASSLRAEVEDTQYF
TRBV5-1	TRBJ2-3	NA	NA	TGCGCCAGCAGCTTGGTCTCGGCTGGCACAGATACGCAGTATTTT	CASSLVSAGTDTQYF
TRBV27	TRBJ1-2	NA	NA	TGTGCCAGCAGTTTAGCAGGGGTGTATGGCTACACCTTC	CASSLAGVYGYTF
TRBV7-6	TRBJ2-1	TRBD1	once	TGTGCCAGCAGCTTCCCCGGGACAGGGGACAATGAGCAGTTCTTC	CASSFPGTGDNEQFF
TRBV5-1	TRBJ2-7	NA	NA	TGCGCCAGCAGCCTCTCAGGGCCCGAGCAGTACTTC	CASSLSGPEQYF
TRBV7-2	TRBJ1-6	NA	NA	TGTGCCAGCAGCTTAGTTACGGGTCCGAATTCACCCCTCCACTTT	CASSLVTGPNSPLHF
TRBV28	TRBJ2-7	NA	once	TGTGCCAGCAACCTGGGGACCGCCTTAGGATACGAGCAGTACTTC	CASNLGTALGYEQYF
TRBV7-9	TRBJ2-5	NA	NA	TGTGCCAGCAGCTTTTTCAGGAATCAAGAGACCCAGTACTTC	CASSFFRNQETQYF
TRBV6-5	TRBJ1-2	NA	once	TGTGCCAGCAGTTACGAGCTCTTTGGGTTCTATGGCTACACCTTC	CASSYELFGFYGYTF
TRBV5-1	TRBJ2-1	NA	NA	TGCGCCAGCAGCTACCCGGAACGCTCCTACAATGAGCAGTTCTTC	CASSYPERSYNEQFF
TRBV10-3	TRBJ2-5	NA	once	TGTGCCATCAGTGACCCGTTGACACAAGAGACCCAGTACTTC	CAISDPLTQETQYF
TRBV29-1	TRBJ2-5	TRBD1	NA	TGCAGCGTAGGCAGGGGGCGAGAGACCCAGTACTTC	CSVGRGRETQYF
TRBV30	TRBJ1-5	NA	NA	TGTGCCTGGAGTGTAGGGGGGGGGATTGGGCCCCAGCATTTT	CAWSVGGGIGPQHF
TRBV28	TRBJ2-1	NA	NA	TGTGCCAGCAGTTCGGGGCGGTCGGCGGGACCCAAGCAGTTCTTC	CASSSGRSAGPKQFF
TRBV18	TRBJ1-5	NA	NA	TGTGCCAGCTCACCAACGGATCAGCCCCAGCATTTT	CASSPTDQPQHF
TRBV21-1	TRBJ2-7	NA	NA	TGTGCCAGCAGCAAAGTGAACCGGGACCGACCCTACGAGCAGTACTTC	CASSKVNRDRPYEQYF
TRBV7-9	TRBJ2-7	NA	NA	TGTGCCAGCAGCCCCTTGGCAGGGGCCTACGAGCAGTACTTC	CASSPLAGAYEQYF
TRBV30	TRBJ2-7	NA	NA	TGTGCCTGGAGGGGGGGAGGCTACGAGCAGTACTTC	CAWRGGGYEQYF
TRBV7-3	TRBJ2-7	TRBD1	NA	TGTGCCAGCAGCCGACAGGGCAGAGGAACCGAGCAGTACTTC	CASSRQGRGTEQYF
TRBV6-1	TRBJ2-7	TRBD2	NA	TGTGCCAGCAGTGAAGAAGGACTAGCCGGCTACGAGCAGTACTTC	CASSEEGLAGYEQYF
TRBV10-3	TRBJ1-2	NA	NA	TGTGCCACCGGACAGACTAACTATGGCTACACCTTC	CATGQTNYGYTF
TRBV7-2	TRBJ2-7	NA	NA	TGTGCCAGCAGCTTAGGTACGGACTCCTACGAGCAGTACTTC	CASSLGTDSYEQYF
TRBV4-2	TRBJ2-3	NA	few	TGTGCCAGCAGCCAACTAGCAGACCACACAGATACGCAGTATTTT	CASSQLADHTDTQYF
TRBV30	TRBJ1-5	TRBD1	NA	TGTGCCTGGAGTGTACAGACAGGGAACCAGCCCCAGCATTTT	CAWSVQTGNQPQHF
TRBV7-2	TRBJ2-3	NA	NA	TGTGCCAGCAGCTTATCGGTCGCTAGGGAACTAACATACTGG	CASSLSVARELTYW
TRBV5-1	TRBJ1-1	NA	NA	TGCGCCAGCAGCTACTCCAGATATATGAACACTGAAGCTTTCTTT	CASSYSRYMNTEAFF
TRBV7-3	TRBJ2-6	TRBD1	once	TGTGCCAGCAGCGGCTGGGCAGGGGGCAGTGGGGCCAACGTCCTGACTTTC	CASSGWAGGSGANVLTF
TRBV5-6	TRBJ2-7	TRBD1	NA	TGTGCCAGCAGCTTGTTGCAGGGGGCCCCCTACGAGCAGTACTTC	CASSLLQGAPYEQYF
TRBV30	TRBJ2-7	NA	NA	TGTGCCTGGGGGGACCAGAGCGTAAGCTCCTACGAGCAGTACTTC	CAWGDQSVSSYEQYF
TRBV6-6	TRBJ2-7	NA	NA	TGTGCCAGCAGTTACTCGGAAGTTCCGGACTACGAGCAGTACTTC	CASSYSEVPDYEQYF
TRBV9	TRBJ1-3	TRBD1	NA	TGTGCCAGCAGCGAGACAGGGGGGGGAAACACCATATATTTT	CASSETGGGNTIYF
TRBV5-6	TRBJ1-4	NA	few	TGTGCCAGCAGCTTAGTAGCAACTAATGAAAAACTGTTTTTT	CASSLVATNEKLFF